This T cell receptor beta chain was retrieved from a study of a mutant IDH1 vaccine in newly diagnosed glioma. Across the whole study: Vaccines were first given 4-6 weeks after radiotherapy alone, or with temozolomide cycles. Patients' prior therapy spanned radiotherapy, temozolomide, or both; most underwent both.

Profiling relied on immunoSEQ multiplex PCR, and the TCRdb table lists in-frame clones only, not all of them. The profile shows around 85,000 clones, 70% to 90% of them singletons. Sample time point: week 23, last vaccination. Each dose of the vaccine consisted of 300 ug of mutant IDH1 20-mer peptide, with topical imiquimod. Note on this clone: What it recognizes is unknown.

The germline V gene has CDR1 SEHNR and CDR2 FQNEAQ (reference sequence). Losses at the gene ends were 8 bases for V and 1 base for J; bases not matched to a gene: 2. This CDR3 contains 12 residues. Sequences were derived from PBMCs, sampled from a glioma patient whose treatment included an IDH1 peptide vaccine. The chain couples TRBV7-9 to TRBJ2-7, with 7 bases that match TRBD1. The TCR sequence derives from a man in his thirties or forties with glioma. Some clones in this sample may be carry-over from other donors' samples. In nucleotides, the CDR3 is TGTGCCAGCCGACAGGGTTCCTACGAGCAGTACTTC. Protein sequence: CASRQGSYEQYF.